One sample yielded the 31 T cell receptor beta chains listed below, sequenced in a study of STAT5B mutations in CD4+ large granular lymphocyte leukemia. Method: immunoSEQ multiplex PCR; TCRdb's copy keeps in-frame clones and lacks some. The sample has over 35,000 clones; roughly 85% are singletons. Sample: CD4+ T cells from blood buffy coats. The source of these receptors is a human donor in good health.

This chain links TRBV6-1 with TRBJ2-7, with 9 bases fitting TRBD1. Unmatched junction bases numbered 14, after V lost 11 bases and J lost 6 bases. The germline V gene has CDR1 MNHNS and CDR2 SASEGT. The CDR3 contains 14 residues. CDR3 in DNA: TGTGCCGCAGAATTACCCGGGACAGGGAGCGAGCAGTACTTC. Its protein is CAAELPGTGSEQYF.

The rearrangement joins TRBV10-2 to TRBJ2-3; 10 bases are a match to TRBD2. The length of the CDR3 is 14 residues. Germline V gene data show CDR1 as WSHSY and CDR2 as SAAADI. The trim removed 4 bases at V and 5 bases at J, leaving 3 bases unmatched. This CDR3 reads CASSASGSGDTQYF. The DNA of the CDR3 is TGCGCCAGCAGTGCTAGCGGGAGTGGAGATACGCAGTATTTT.

This clone has only a few counts. The CDR3 region has the DNA TGTGCCAGCGGGGGGACAGTGAACACTGAAGCTTTCTTT. This gives the protein CASGGTVNTEAFF. V is TRBV19 and J is TRBJ1-1, with 7 bases that match TRBD1. Trimming at V came to 9 bases and at J to 0 bases, leaving 4 bases not matched to a gene. The CDR3 extends over 13 amino acids. Germline V lookup: CDR1 LNHDA, CDR2 SQIVND (reference sequence). The full variable domain, with the rest looked up from reference TRBV19 and TRBJ1-1, is DGGITQSPKYLFRKEGQNVTLSCEQNLNHDAMYWYRQDPGQGLRLIYYSQIVNDFQKGDIAEGYSVSREKKESFPLTVTSAQKNPTAFYLCASGGTVNTEAFFGQGTRLTVV.

The V and J genes are TRBV2 and TRBJ1-1, with 7 bases identical to TRBD1. Germline CDR1 SNHLY, CDR2 FYNNEI. CDR3 size: 13 residues. The V gene end was trimmed by 7 bases and the J gene end by 3 bases; junction bases not matched to a gene: 5. As DNA, the CDR3 is TGTGCCAGCATTTCCGACAGGGACACTGAAGCTTTCTTT. This gives the protein CASISDRDTEAFF.

The rearrangement uses TRBV7-3 and TRBJ2-7; TRBD2 matches 11 bases. The CDR3 has 18 residues. Germline V gene sequence: CDR1 SGHTA, CDR2 FQGTGA. The V and J ends lost 5 bases and 7 bases, in that order; junction bases with no gene match: 19. The CDR3 here is CASSPHSASGRRAWEQYF. For the CDR3, the DNA is TGTGCCAGCAGCCCTCACAGCGCTAGCGGGAGGAGGGCGTGGGAGCAGTACTTC.

The gene calls are TRBV5-1 and TRBJ2-6; D may be TRBD2 (7 bases). Germline CDR1 and CDR2: SGHRS and YFSETQ. This CDR3 comprises 18 residues. Trimming left V 4 bases short and J 9 bases short, with 26 bases between. The CDR3 region has the DNA TGCGCCAGCAGCCTGGGGGGGCTACGGCGGGAAATAATCAACGTCCTGACTTTC. Protein: CASSLGGLRREIINVLTF.

The chain is built from TRBV6-1 and TRBJ2-1, with 10 bases matching TRBD1. This CDR3 is built from 15 residues. V was pared by 2 bases and J by 7 bases, with 5 bases of the junction left unmatched. Germline V lookup: CDR1 MNHNS, CDR2 SASEGT. The chain's CDR3 is CASSEPGQGTNEQFF. CDR3 nucleotide sequence: TGTGCCAGCAGTGAACCGGGACAGGGGACAAATGAGCAGTTCTTC.

V usage is TRBV28 and J usage is TRBJ2-4, with unresolved D. CDR1 and CDR2 (germline): MDHEN, SYDVKM. The CDR3 is 14 amino acids. The V gene lost 6 bases and the J gene lost 0 bases, with 9 bases spanning the gap. DNA of the CDR3: TGTGCCAGCAGGATAGGTGTAGCCAAAAACATTCAGTACTTC. It codes for CASRIGVAKNIQYF.

This clone was counted between two and nine times. CDR3 nucleotide sequence: TGTGCCAGCAGCCAAGATTCCCGCCTTAGCACAGATACGCAGTATTTT. Protein sequence: CASSQDSRLSTDTQYF. The genes are TRBV4-2 and TRBJ2-3; the D is unclear. CDR1 is LGHNA, CDR2 YNFKEQ, per germline. Between the trimmed V and J ends, which lost 0 bases and 0 bases, there was a span of 10 bases. The CDR3 runs 16 residues.

The V and J genes are TRBV7-9 and TRBJ2-7, with 7 positions matching TRBD2. CDR1 and CDR2 from the germline V gene are SEHNR and FQNEAQ (reference sequence). The J segment lost 0 bases and the V segment lost 0 bases, leaving 11 bases of the junction unmatched. The CDR3 has 18 amino acids. CDR3 amino acids: CASSLAPLIAGLSYEQYF. In nucleotides, the CDR3 is TGTGCCAGCAGCTTAGCGCCACTTATAGCGGGCCTCTCCTACGAGCAGTACTTC.

The table lists this clone with a count of one. The V and J genes are TRBV7-9 and TRBJ2-3; 9 positions match TRBD2. J lost 3 bases, V lost 10 bases, and 8 bases had no gene match. The germline CDR1 and CDR2 sequences are SEHNR and FQNEAQ (reference sequence). This CDR3 is 14 amino acids long. CDR3 sequence reads: CATSPSGITDTQYF. CDR3 DNA: TGTGCCACATCTCCTAGCGGGATAACAGATACGCAGTATTTT. The variable domain in full, with the rest retrieved from reference TRBV7-9 and TRBJ2-3, is DTGVSQNPRHKITKRGQNVTFRCDPISEHNRLYWYRQTLGQGPEFLTYFQNEAQLEKSRLLSDRFSAERPKGSFSTLEIQRTEQGDSAMYLCATSPSGITDTQYFGPGTRLTVL.

This clone was detected only a few times. V gene TRBV30 combines with J gene TRBJ1-2; D is uncertain. This CDR3 region has 13 residues. Germline values: CDR1 GTSNPN, CDR2 SVGIG (reference sequence). Trimming took off 0 bases at V and 5 bases at J, with 10 bases between the two ends. DNA of the CDR3: TGTGCCTGGAGTGTACGGCAGGATTATGGCTACACCTTC. This gives the protein CAWSVRQDYGYTF. Full variable domain (outside the CDR3, taken from reference TRBV30 and TRBJ1-2): SQTIHQWPATLVQPVGSPLSLECTVEGTSNPNLYWYRQAAGRGLQLLFYSVGIGQISSEVPQNLSASRPQDRQFILSSKKLLLSDSGFYLCAWSVRQDYGYTFGSGTRLTVV.

The chain is built from TRBV10-3 and TRBJ1-6; D remains ambiguous. Trimming shortened V by 3 bases and J by 7 bases, and 10 bases separated the two germline ends. This CDR3 has 14 amino acids. Germline assignment: CDR1 ENHRY and CDR2 SYGVKD. CDR3 DNA: TGTGCCATCAGTGATGAGGTACGGAATTCACCCCTCCACTTT. Protein sequence: CAISDEVRNSPLHF.

The V and J genes are TRBV7-2 and TRBJ2-2; D not certain. Germline CDR1 reads SGHTA; CDR2 reads FQGNSA. The CDR3 consists of 16 residues. Trimming pared 2 bases from V and 5 bases from J, leaving 15 bases between. The DNA for the CDR3 is TGTGCCAGCAGCTTAAGGGCCTCATATGGGACCGGGGAGCTGTTTTTT. This translates into CASSLRASYGTGELFF.

The chain recombines TRBV11-3 with TRBJ2-3, with D unresolved. Germline V gives CDR1 SGHNT, CDR2 YENEEA. Trimming cost V 0 bases and J 9 bases, with 10 bases left between them. The CDR3 extends over 13 amino acids. CDR3 nucleotides: TGTGCCAGCAGCTTAGAACCCGGTGGAACGCAGTATTTT. Its translation: CASSLEPGGTQYF.

CDR3 nucleotide sequence: TGTGCCCGAGAGGGGTACCAAGAGACCCAGTACTTC. Protein product: CAREGYQETQYF. The chain couples TRBV2 to TRBJ2-5; D is possibly TRBD1 or TRBD2 (5 bases each). The germline V and J ends were trimmed by 11 bases and 0 bases, with 10 bases remaining between them. The CDR3 has 12 amino acids. Germline V gives CDR1 SNHLY, CDR2 FYNNEI. The complete variable domain, with remaining parts taken from reference TRBV2 and TRBJ2-5, reads EPEVTQTPSHQVTQMGQEVILRCVPISNHLYFYWYRQILGQKVEFLVSFYNNEISEKSEIFDDQFSVERPDGSNFTLKIRSTKLEDSAMYFCAREGYQETQYFGPGTRLLVL.

This rearrangement joins TRBV7-2 to TRBJ2-1; 12 bases align to TRBD2. Trimming cost V 4 bases and J 14 bases; bases outside gene matches: 12. Germline CDR1 SGHTA, CDR2 FQGNSA. The length of the CDR3 is 15 residues. The CDR3 bases are TGTGCCAGCAGCTCCGACTCTAGCGGGAGGGCCAATGAGTTCTTC. It yields the protein CASSSDSSGRANEFF.

The chain combines TRBV9 with TRBJ2-2; 7 bases agree with TRBD2. V dropped 4 bases and J dropped 4; count of bases not matched to a gene: 7. The CDR3 is 15 residues long. The germline V gene has CDR1 SGDLS and CDR2 YYNGEE. Here the CDR3 DNA reads TGTGCCAGCAGCCATACTAGCGAACCCACCGGGGAGCTGTTTTTT. This sequence encodes CASSHTSEPTGELFF. Full variable domain (outside the CDR3, taken from reference TRBV9 and TRBJ2-2): DSGVTQTPKHLITATGQRVTLRCSPRSGDLSVYWYQQSLDQGLQFLIQYYNGEERAKGNILERFSAQQFPDLHSELNLSSLELGDSALYFCASSHTSEPTGELFFGEGSRLTVL.

The V and J genes are TRBV2 and TRBJ1-1; tentative D call: TRBD1 (6 bases). The CDR3 is 14 residues long. The V end lost 6 bases, the J end lost 2 bases, and 13 bases lay between the germline ends. Germline V gives CDR1 SNHLY, CDR2 FYNNEI. The CDR3 loop reads CASSDQGHNTEAFF. CDR3 sequence (DNA): TGTGCCAGCAGCGATCAGGGACATAACACTGAAGCTTTCTTT.

The chain has TRBV6-6 and TRBJ1-1; 8 bases align to TRBD1. With V trimmed by 5 bases and J by 0 bases, 2 bases remained unmatched. CDR1 and CDR2 (germline): MNHNY, SVGAGI (reference sequence). The CDR3 spans 14 residues. The CDR3 coding sequence is TGTGCCAGCAGTATGGACAGGGTGAACACTGAAGCTTTCTTT. Amino acids: CASSMDRVNTEAFF.

The V and J genes are TRBV7-2 and TRBJ2-5; D remains ambiguous. CDR1 and CDR2 from the germline V gene are SGHTA and FQGNSA. This CDR3 region has 13 residues. V lost 4 bases to trimming and J lost 2 bases, with 8 bases between them. In DNA, the CDR3 is TGTGCCAGCAGCTCCAGTGTGCAAGAGACCCAGTACTTC. Translation gives CASSSSVQETQYF.

This chain uses TRBV5-5 with TRBJ1-2; possible D gene TRBD1, 6 bases. Germline CDR1 and CDR2: SGHKS and YYEKEE (reference sequence). V lost 4 bases to trimming and J lost 2 bases, with 9 bases between them. The CDR3 extends over 13 amino acids. DNA for the CDR3: TGTGCCAGCAGCACGACAGGCAACTATGGCTACACCTTC. Translating it yields CASSTTGNYGYTF.

The chain carries TRBV6-7 and TRBJ2-2; D not certain. TRBV6-7 is known as an ORF, though its function is uncertain. Trimming shortened V by 2 bases and J by 1 base, and 17 bases separated the two germline ends. The CDR3 covers 18 residues. This chain's CDR3 is CASSYPPPSCGNTGELFF. In DNA form, the CDR3 reads TGTGCCAGCAGTTACCCCCCCCCGTCGTGCGGGAACACCGGGGAGCTGTTTTTT.

In this sample, this clone turned up once. The chain has TRBV28 and TRBJ1-2, with TRBD1 identical over 8 bases. The CDR3 sequence is 15 residues long. V was clipped by 5 bases and J by 6 bases; unmatched bases: 11. Looked up from germline, CDR1 is MDHEN and CDR2 is SYDVKM. The chain's CDR3 is CASSQGQGSWDGYTF. CDR3 coding DNA: TGTGCCAGCAGTCAAGGACAGGGTTCTTGGGATGGCTACACCTTC.

J is TRBJ1-1 and V is TRBV29-1; tentative D call: TRBD1 (5 bases). The CDR3 runs to 13 residues. CDR1 SQVTM and CDR2 ANQGSEA come from the germline V gene. V was pared by 6 bases and J by 4 bases, with 15 bases between. CDR3 sequence reads: CSVGPGLATEAFF. Written as DNA, the CDR3 is TGCAGCGTAGGGCCAGGGTTGGCCACTGAAGCTTTCTTT.

The chain has TRBV18 and TRBJ2-5; no definite D call. The CDR3 consists of 13 residues. Germline assignment: CDR1 KGHSH and CDR2 LQKENI. The V gene lost 4 bases and the J gene lost 5 bases, with 11 bases spanning the gap. CDR3 sequence reads: CASSQPSEETQYF. The CDR3 DNA is TGTGCCAGCTCACAGCCCAGTGAGGAGACCCAGTACTTC.

The chain links TRBV4-3 to TRBJ1-5, with D hard to call. This CDR3 has 13 residues. The germline gives CDR1 LGHNA, CDR2 YSLEER. V lost 0 bases and J 5 bases, leaving 5 bases between the germline ends. The chain's CDR3 is CASSQDGDQPQHF. The CDR3 DNA reads TGCGCCAGCAGCCAAGATGGAGATCAGCCCCAGCATTTT.

The chain combines TRBV28 with TRBJ2-5, with D maybe TRBD1 (5 bases). This CDR3 is built from 14 residues. Trimming cost V 3 bases and J 2 bases, with 10 bases left between them. Germline assignment: CDR1 MDHEN and CDR2 SYDVKM. CDR3 coding DNA: TGTGCCAGCAGTTTGTTAGGGGAACAAGAGACCCAGTACTTC. Residues: CASSLLGEQETQYF.

This sequence joins TRBV14 and TRBJ2-1, with D perhaps matching TRBD1 or TRBD2 (5 bases each). Trimming took 4 bases from V and 8 from J, leaving 12 bases between them. CDR1 and CDR2 (germline): SGHDN, FVKESK. The CDR3 totals 13 residues. The DNA of the CDR3 is TGTGCCAGCAGCCGGGGACGGGGACATGAGCAGTTCTTC. Translated: CASSRGRGHEQFF.

The rearrangement uses TRBV5-5 and TRBJ1-2, with D tentatively TRBD1 (6 bases). Germline V gene sequence: CDR1 SGHKS, CDR2 YYEKEE (reference sequence). The V and J ends lost 4 bases and 6 bases respectively, with 13 bases between them. The CDR3 extends over 13 amino acids. The CDR3 is CASSIQGRDGYTF. The CDR3 DNA reads as TGTGCCAGCAGCATCCAGGGGAGGGATGGCTACACCTTC.

V and J are TRBV5-6 and TRBJ2-3, with 8 positions matching TRBD1. The CDR3 covers 14 residues. Germline-derived CDR1 and CDR2 are SGHDT and YYEEEE. J gave up 2 bases and V 6 bases, and 5 bases lay outside the gene matches. Written as DNA, the CDR3 is TGTGCCAGCACCCGGGACAGGACCACAGATACGCAGTATTTT. Translated: CASTRDRTTDTQYF.